The following is a T cell receptor (beta chain) sequence with its context. What it binds is not known. Vbeta (60) and Jbeta (13) primers were used in the PCR. Generated by immunoSEQ multiplex PCR, the TCRdb table keeps only in-frame clones and is missing some. The sample gives 180,000 or so clones, 82% of which show up once; more than 1.5% is in the top ten. This sample stems from a study of cytomegalovirus exposure and HLA in healthy donors. General study results and limits: The study designated about 160 TCR beta chains cytomegalovirus-associated. Specificity of a few CMV-associated chains for CMV antigens was verified in vitro. Immune exposure information available was restricted to CMV serostatus. Per a later analysis, HLA-associated TCR beta chains showed more clonal expansion than other, equally common TCR beta chains.

Germline values: CDR1 MNHEY, CDR2 SVGAGI. This CDR3 region has 16 residues. Deletions cut 4 bases from V and 4 bases from J, with 19 bases between. The chain recombines TRBV6-5 with TRBJ1-1; perhaps TRBD1 as D (5 bases). This TCR was recovered from a man aged 35 to 55 in good health and CMV-seronegative. The sample comprised PBMCs. The CDR3 loop reads CASSLPHSGHITEAFF. CDR3 bases: TGTGCCAGCAGTTTGCCTCATTCTGGACATATCACTGAAGCTTTCTTT.